This T cell receptor beta chain was recorded in a study of blood T cell repertoires in COVID-19. The CDR3 length is 12 residues. V lost 3 bases and J lost 3, with 5 bases in between. Germline-derived CDR1 and CDR2 are KGHSH and LQKENI. In the original processing: How many nucleated cells were present was estimated from reference gene primer amplification. Profiled with immunoSEQ multiplex PCR; TCRdb holds only in-frame clones, not every one. V and J calls and clone size are those listed in that table; D and trimming were worked out from the DNA. Found here are approximately 88,000 clones, about 80% of them singletons; the top ten hold roughly a fifth.

The sequence came from a woman older than 75 with acute or convalescent COVID-19. The sequenced sample consisted of peripheral blood. The rearrangement uses TRBV18 and TRBJ1-1; D gene unclear. In DNA form, the CDR3 reads TGTGCCAGCTCACCGGAGGACACTGAAGCTTTCTTT. Amino acids: CASSPEDTEAFF.